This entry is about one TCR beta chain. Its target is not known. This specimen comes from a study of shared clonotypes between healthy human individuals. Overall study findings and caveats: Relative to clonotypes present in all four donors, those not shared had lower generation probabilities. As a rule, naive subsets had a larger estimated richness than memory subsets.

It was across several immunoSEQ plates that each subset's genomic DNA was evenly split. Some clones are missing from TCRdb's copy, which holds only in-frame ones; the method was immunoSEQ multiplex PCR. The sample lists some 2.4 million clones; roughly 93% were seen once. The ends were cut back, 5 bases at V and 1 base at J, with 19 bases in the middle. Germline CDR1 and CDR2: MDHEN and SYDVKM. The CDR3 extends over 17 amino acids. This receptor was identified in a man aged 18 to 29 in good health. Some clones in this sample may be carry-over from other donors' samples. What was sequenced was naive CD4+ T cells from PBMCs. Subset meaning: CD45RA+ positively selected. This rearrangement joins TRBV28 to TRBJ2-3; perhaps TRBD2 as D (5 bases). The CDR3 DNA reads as TGTGCCAGCAGTCTTATCCCTCTCCGGACTGGCACAGATACGCAGTATTTT. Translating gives CASSLIPLRTGTDTQYF.